This TCR beta chain was found in a study of cytomegalovirus exposure and HLA in healthy donors. Primers included in the PCR were 60 Vbeta and 13 Jbeta primers. Only in-frame clones appear in the TCRdb table, and some are missing; sequencing was by immunoSEQ multiplex PCR. In the table there are about 96,000 clones, approximately 75% of which are singletons. The study sampled nominally healthy donors, though unrecorded immune exposures were likely. Study-wide points: Presence/absence comparisons presumed near-even sequencing depth among donors.

This clone occurred once. Its antigen remains unknown. CDR3 length: 13 residues. CDR1 MDHEN and CDR2 SYDVKM come from the germline V gene. V shed 6 bases and J 2 bases; nucleotides not matched to a gene: 2. Sequenced material: PBMCs. The chain uses TRBV28 and TRBJ2-5, with 8 bases lining up with TRBD1. The clonotype originates from a woman between 65 and 79 years old in good health and CMV-seropositive. CDR3 residues: CASRRQGQETQYF. CDR3 sequence (DNA): TGTGCCAGCAGGCGACAGGGGCAAGAGACCCAGTACTTC.